This T cell receptor (beta chain) came from a study of graft-versus-host responses after intestinal transplantation. Turning to the study itself: Every one of the recipients received anti-thymocyte globulin induction and afterwards took tacrolimus and steroids for around 3 years.

This table comes from immunoSEQ multiplex PCR, and its TCRdb copy is limited to in-frame clones, with some not included. The sample has around 110,000 clones, about nine tenths seen once. CDR1 is SNHLY and CDR2 is FYNNEI in the germline V gene. This CDR3 spans 17 amino acids. Trimming pared 6 bases from V and 0 bases from J, leaving 17 bases between. Details on this clone: As yet, its antigen is unknown.

The V and J genes are TRBV2 and TRBJ2-2, with a tentative D call TRBD2 (5 bases). The receptor comes from a human donor who received an intestinal transplant. The sequenced sample was unstimulated CD4+ T cells sorted from spleen or lymph node cells, obtained before intestinal transplant. CDR3: CASRIEGKGANTGELFF. CDR3 nucleotides: TGTGCCAGCAGGATCGAGGGTAAAGGCGCGAACACCGGGGAGCTGTTTTTT. The full variable domain, completed using reference TRBV2 and TRBJ2-2, is EPEVTQTPSHQVTQMGQEVILRCVPISNHLYFYWYRQILGQKVEFLVSFYNNEISEKSEIFDDQFSVERPDGSNFTLKIRSTKLEDSAMYFCASRIEGKGANTGELFFGEGSRLTVL.